This TCR beta chain is from a study of shared clonotypes between healthy human individuals. Study-wide results and limits: Shared across a handful of donors were approximately 5% of the naive CD4 clonotypes.

Only CD45RO-negative cells positively selected for CCR7 counted as naive CD8 cells, so terminally differentiated effector memory CD45RA+ cells were excluded. The CDR3 runs 14 residues. Trimming removed 1 base at V and 3 bases at J, with 7 bases between. In germline, CDR1 is LNHDA, CDR2 SQIVND (reference sequence). DNA at around 200 ng, some 31,000 T cell genomes, went into sorted-subset replicate PCRs. Assay used: immunoSEQ multiplex PCR; TCRdb lists only in-frame clones, some missing. Of about 820,000 clones in the sample, about 91% were seen once. As concerns this clone: What it binds is unknown.

The receptor's source is a man younger than 40 in good health. This chain joins TRBV19 and TRBJ2-1; D is unclear. The source material was naive CD8+ T cells sorted from blood. This CDR3 is CASSIAAGYNEQFF. The CDR3 region has the DNA TGTGCCAGTAGTATAGCAGCCGGCTACAATGAGCAGTTCTTC.